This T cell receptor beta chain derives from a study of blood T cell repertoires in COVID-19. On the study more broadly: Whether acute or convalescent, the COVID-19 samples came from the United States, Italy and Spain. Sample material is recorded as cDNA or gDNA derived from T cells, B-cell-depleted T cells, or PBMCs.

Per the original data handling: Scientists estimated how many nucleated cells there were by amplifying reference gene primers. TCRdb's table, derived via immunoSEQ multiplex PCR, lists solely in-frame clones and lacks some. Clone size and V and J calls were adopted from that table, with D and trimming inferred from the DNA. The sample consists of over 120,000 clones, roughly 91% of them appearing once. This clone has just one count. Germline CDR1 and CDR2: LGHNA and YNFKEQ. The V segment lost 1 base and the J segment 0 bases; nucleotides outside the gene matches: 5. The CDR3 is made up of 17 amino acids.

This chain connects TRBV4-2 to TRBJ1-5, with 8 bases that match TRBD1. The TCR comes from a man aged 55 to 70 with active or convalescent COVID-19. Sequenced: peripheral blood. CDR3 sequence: CASSQGQGRNSNQPQHF. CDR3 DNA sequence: TGTGCCAGCAGCCAAGGACAGGGGCGAAATAGCAATCAGCCCCAGCATTTT.